This T cell receptor (beta chain) was observed in a study of blood T cell repertoires in COVID-19. About the research overall: Whether acute or convalescent, the COVID-19 samples came from the United States, Italy and Spain.

From germline, CDR1 is SGHTS and CDR2 YDEGEE. Deletions cut 0 bases from V and 6 bases from J, with 13 bases between. This CDR3 spans 14 amino acids. Here immunoSEQ multiplex PCR was the method, and the copy in TCRdb shows in-frame clones only, minus some. This table holds some 150,000 clones, more than 75% found once. This clone was recorded once. The clonotype was recovered from a man between 60 and 70 years old with acute or convalescent COVID-19. The chain uses TRBV5-8 and TRBJ2-7, with a possible D match to TRBD2 (5 bases). What was sequenced was peripheral blood. The CDR3 nucleotides are TGTGCCAGCAGCTTGGAGGCGGGTATTGGCGAGCAGTACTTC. Protein: CASSLEAGIGEQYF.